This TCR beta chain was documented in a study of blood T cell repertoires in COVID-19. Patients in Seattle were enrolled during active infection, then followed longitudinally. The method was immunoSEQ multiplex PCR; TCRdb's version includes in-frame clones alone and lacks a portion of them. This sample has roughly 200,000 clones, with about 85% found just once. The V end lost 5 bases, the J end lost 2 bases, and 16 bases lay between the germline ends. From germline, CDR1 is SGHAT and CDR2 FQNNGV. This CDR3 spans 15 amino acids. The TCR comes from a woman aged 50 to 65 with COVID-19, enrolled during active disease. This chain uses TRBV11-2 with TRBJ2-7; D remains ambiguous. The sequencing sample was made of peripheral blood. CDR3 nucleotides: TGTGCCAGCAGCCTACGAGGCCTCTCAACCTACGAGCAGTACTTC. Translation gives CASSLRGLSTYEQYF.